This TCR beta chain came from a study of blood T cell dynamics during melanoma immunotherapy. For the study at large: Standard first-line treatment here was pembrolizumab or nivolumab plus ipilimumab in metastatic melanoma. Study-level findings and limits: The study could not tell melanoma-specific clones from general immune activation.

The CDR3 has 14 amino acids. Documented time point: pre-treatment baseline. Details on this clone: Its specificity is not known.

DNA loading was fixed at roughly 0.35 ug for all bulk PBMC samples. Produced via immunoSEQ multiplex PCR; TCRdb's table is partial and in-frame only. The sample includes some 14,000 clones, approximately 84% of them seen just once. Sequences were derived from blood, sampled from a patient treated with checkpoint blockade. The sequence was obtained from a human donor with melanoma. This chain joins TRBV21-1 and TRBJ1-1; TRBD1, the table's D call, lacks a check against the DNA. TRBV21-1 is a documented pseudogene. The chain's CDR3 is CASSKPGQGTEAFF. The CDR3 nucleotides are TGTGCCAGCAGCAAACCCGGACAGGGGACTGAAGCTTTCTTT.